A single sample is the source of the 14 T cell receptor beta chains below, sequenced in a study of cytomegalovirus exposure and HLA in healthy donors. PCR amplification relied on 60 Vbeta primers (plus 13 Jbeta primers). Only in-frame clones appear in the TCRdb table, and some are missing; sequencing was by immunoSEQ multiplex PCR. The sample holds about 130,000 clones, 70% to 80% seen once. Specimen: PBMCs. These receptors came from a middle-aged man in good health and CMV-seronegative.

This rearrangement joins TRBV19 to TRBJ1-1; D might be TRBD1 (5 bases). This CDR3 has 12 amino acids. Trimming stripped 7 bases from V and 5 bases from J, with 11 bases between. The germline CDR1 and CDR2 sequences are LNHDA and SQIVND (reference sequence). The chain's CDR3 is CASTREGTEAFF. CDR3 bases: TGTGCCAGTACCCGGGAGGGGACTGAAGCTTTCTTT.

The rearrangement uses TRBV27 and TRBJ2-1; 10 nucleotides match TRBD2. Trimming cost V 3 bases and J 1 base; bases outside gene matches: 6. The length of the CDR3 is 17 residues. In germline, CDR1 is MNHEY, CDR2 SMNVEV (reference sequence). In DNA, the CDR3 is TGTGCCAGCAGTTTGATAGCGGGAGGACTATCCTACAATGAGCAGTTCTTC. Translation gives CASSLIAGGLSYNEQFF.

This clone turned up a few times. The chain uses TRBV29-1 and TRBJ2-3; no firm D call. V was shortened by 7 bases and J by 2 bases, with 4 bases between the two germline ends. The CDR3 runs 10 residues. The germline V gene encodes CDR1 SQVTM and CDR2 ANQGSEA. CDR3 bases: TGCAGCGGGCACACAGATACGCAGTATTTT. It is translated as CSGHTDTQYF.

The CDR3 nucleotides read TGTGCCATCCGGCGAGCGGACAACACCGGGGAGCTGTTTTTT. The encoded protein is CAIRRADNTGELFF. The chain carries TRBV10-3 and TRBJ2-2, with a possible D match to TRBD2 (5 bases). The V end lost 8 bases, the J end lost 2 bases, and 12 bases lay between the germline ends. The CDR3 consists of 14 residues. In germline, CDR1 is ENHRY, CDR2 SYGVKD.

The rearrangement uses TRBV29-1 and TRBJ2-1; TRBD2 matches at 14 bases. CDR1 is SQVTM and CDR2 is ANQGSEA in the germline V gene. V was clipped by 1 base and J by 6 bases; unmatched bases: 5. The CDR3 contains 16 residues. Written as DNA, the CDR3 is TGCAGCGTTGAAGGCCGAGGGACTAGCGGGGGCAATGAGCAGTTCTTC. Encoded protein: CSVEGRGTSGGNEQFF.

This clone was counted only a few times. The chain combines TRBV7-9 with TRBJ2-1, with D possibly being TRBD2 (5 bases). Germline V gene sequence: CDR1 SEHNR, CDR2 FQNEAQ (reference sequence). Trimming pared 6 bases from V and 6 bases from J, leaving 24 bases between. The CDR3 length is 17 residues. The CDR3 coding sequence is TGTGCCAGCAGTTATCGTACTAGGGCCCTGCCTGGCAATGAGCAGTTCTTC. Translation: CASSYRTRALPGNEQFF.

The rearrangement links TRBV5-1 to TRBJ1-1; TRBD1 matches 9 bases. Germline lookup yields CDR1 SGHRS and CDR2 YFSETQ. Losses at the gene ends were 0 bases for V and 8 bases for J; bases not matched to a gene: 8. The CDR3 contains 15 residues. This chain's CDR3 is CASSLGGTGRGEAFF. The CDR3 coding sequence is TGCGCCAGCAGCTTGGGCGGGACAGGGAGGGGAGAAGCTTTCTTT.

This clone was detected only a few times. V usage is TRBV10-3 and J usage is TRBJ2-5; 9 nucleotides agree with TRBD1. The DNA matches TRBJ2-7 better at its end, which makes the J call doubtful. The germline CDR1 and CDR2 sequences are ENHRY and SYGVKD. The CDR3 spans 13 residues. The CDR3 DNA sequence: TGTGCCATAAAGACAGGGGGTACATCCGAGCAGTACTTC. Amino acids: CAIKTGGTSEQYF.

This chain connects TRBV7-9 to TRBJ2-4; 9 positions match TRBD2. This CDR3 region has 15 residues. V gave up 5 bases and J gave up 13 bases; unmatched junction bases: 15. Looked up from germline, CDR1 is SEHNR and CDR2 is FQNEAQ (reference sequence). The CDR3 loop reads CASSEPGTSTAPQYF. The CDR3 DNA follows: TGTGCCAGCAGCGAGCCCGGGACTAGCACTGCGCCCCAGTACTTC.

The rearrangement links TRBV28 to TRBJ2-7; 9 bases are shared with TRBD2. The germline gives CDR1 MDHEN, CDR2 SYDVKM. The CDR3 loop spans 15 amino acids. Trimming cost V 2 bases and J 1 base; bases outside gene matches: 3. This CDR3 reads CASSLGGRASYEQYF. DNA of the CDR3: TGTGCCAGCAGTTTAGGCGGGAGGGCGTCCTACGAGCAGTACTTC.

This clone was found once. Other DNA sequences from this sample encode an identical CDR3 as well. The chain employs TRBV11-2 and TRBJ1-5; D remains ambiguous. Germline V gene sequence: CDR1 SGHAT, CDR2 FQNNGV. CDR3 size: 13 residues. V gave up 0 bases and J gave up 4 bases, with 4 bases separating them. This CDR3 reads CASSLDRNQPQHF. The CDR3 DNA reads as TGTGCCAGCAGCTTAGACAGGAATCAGCCCCAGCATTTT. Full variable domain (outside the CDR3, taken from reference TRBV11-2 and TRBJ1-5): EAGVAQSPRYKIIEKRQSVAFWCNPISGHATLYWYQQILGQGPKLLIQFQNNGVVDDSQLPKDRFSAERLKGVDSTLKIQPAKLEDSAVYLCASSLDRNQPQHFGDGTRLSIL.

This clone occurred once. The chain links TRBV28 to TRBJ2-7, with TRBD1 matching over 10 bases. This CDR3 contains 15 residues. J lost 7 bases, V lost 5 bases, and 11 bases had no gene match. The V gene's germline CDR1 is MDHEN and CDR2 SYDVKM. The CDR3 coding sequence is TGTGCCAGCAGTCTCGGGACAGGGGCCGCCCGGGAGCAGTACTTC. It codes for CASSLGTGAAREQYF.

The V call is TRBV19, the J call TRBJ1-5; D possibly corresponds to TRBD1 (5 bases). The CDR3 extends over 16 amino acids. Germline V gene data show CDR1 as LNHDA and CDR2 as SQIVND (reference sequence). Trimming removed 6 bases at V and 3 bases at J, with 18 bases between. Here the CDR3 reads CASRVAGDGFNQPQHF. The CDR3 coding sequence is TGTGCCAGTAGGGTGGCGGGGGATGGATTCAATCAGCCCCAGCATTTT. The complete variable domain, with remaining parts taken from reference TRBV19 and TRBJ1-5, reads DGGITQSPKYLFRKEGQNVTLSCEQNLNHDAMYWYRQDPGQGLRLIYYSQIVNDFQKGDIAEGYSVSREKKESFPLTVTSAQKNPTAFYLCASRVAGDGFNQPQHFGDGTRLSIL.

This CDR3 reads CASSLASGANYGYTF. The CDR3 nucleotides read TGTGCCAGCAGCTTAGCTTCAGGGGCGAACTATGGCTACACCTTC. The V call is TRBV7-8, the J call TRBJ1-2, with D possibly being TRBD1 (6 bases). Germline lookup yields CDR1 SGHVS and CDR2 FQNEAQ. The ends were cut back, 0 bases at V and 2 bases at J, with 10 bases in the middle. CDR3 length: 15 amino acids.